The source of this TCR beta chain is a study of regulatory T cells in long-lasting Graves disease. Study in general: Newly diagnosed Graves' patients took antithyroid drugs under 3 months.

V trimming: 1 base; J trimming: 10 bases; junction bases outside the gene matches: 10. The CDR3 has 16 amino acids. CDR1 is SGHTA, CDR2 FQGTGA, per germline. As to time point: newly diagnosed GD, antithyroid drugs for less than 3 months. With RNA extracted from PBMCs as input, the TCR library was made. Combining iRepertoire HTBI primers with Arm-PCR of CDR3 regions, the authors built TCR beta libraries. One entry per CDR3 protein results from TCRdb running MiXCR on the multiplex PCR reads. Here the sample spans fewer than 650,000 distinct CDR3 sequences, about 16% being singletons. These sequences were also reported in another study, on T cells in Graves' hyperthyroidism and ophthalmopathy. According to that study: Any patient presenting with uncontrolled infection, other autoimmune disease, pregnancy or lactation was left out. In making diagnoses, clinical symptoms, serum thyroxine and TRAb, thyroid ultrasound and orbital computed tomography were all used. Carried out on the TCR CDR3, a first-round RT-PCR used the HTBI primer set.

The chain joins TRBV7-3 to TRBJ2-1; 10 nucleotides align to TRBD2. The receptor was isolated from a young man with Graves disease. Sequences were derived from peripheral blood mononuclear cells (PBMCs), sampled at new diagnosis, from a patient treated with antithyroid drugs. The CDR3 sequence is CASSLKLSSGRREQFF. CDR3 sequence (DNA): TGTGCCAGCAGCTTAAAGTTGTCTAGCGGGAGAAGGGAGCAGTTCTTC.